This T cell receptor beta chain was profiled in a study of blood T cell repertoires in COVID-19. Study overall: Some COVID-19 samples were acute and others convalescent; all came from the United States, Italy and Spain. In each case, the material was cDNA or gDNA derived from T cells, B-cell-depleted T cells, or PBMCs.

V dropped 0 bases and J dropped 3 bases, with 13 bases sitting between them. Germline-derived CDR1 and CDR2 are SGDLS and YYNGEE. The CDR3 runs to 15 residues. Original methodology: The authors estimated nucleated cell counts from reference gene primer amplification. Sequenced by immunoSEQ multiplex PCR; TCRdb stores in-frame clones only, minus some. V and J calls and clone size are those listed in that table; D and trimming were worked out from the DNA. The table shows over 200,000 clones, with roughly 85% occurring only once. The sequenced material came from peripheral blood. The V call is TRBV9, the J call TRBJ2-7, with TRBD1 as a possible D gene (6 bases). The receptor was derived from a woman aged 18-29 years who had recovered from COVID-19. CDR3 in amino acids: CASSVEDSSRYEQYF. DNA for the CDR3: TGTGCCAGCAGCGTAGAGGACAGCAGCCGCTACGAGCAGTACTTC.